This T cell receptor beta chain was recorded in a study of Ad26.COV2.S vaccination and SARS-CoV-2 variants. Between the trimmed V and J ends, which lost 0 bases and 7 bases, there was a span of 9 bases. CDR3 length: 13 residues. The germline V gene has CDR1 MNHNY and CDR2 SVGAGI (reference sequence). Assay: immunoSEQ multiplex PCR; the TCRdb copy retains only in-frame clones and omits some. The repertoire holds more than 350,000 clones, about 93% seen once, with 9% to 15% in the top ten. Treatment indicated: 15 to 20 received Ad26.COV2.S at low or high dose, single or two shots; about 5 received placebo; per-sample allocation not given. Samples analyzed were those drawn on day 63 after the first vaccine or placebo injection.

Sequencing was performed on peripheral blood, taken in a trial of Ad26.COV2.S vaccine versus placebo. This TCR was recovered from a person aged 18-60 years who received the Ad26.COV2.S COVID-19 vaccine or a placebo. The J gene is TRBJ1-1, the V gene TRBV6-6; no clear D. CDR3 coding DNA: TGTGCCAGCAGTTACTCAGACGTCGGTGAAGCTTTCTTT. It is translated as CASSYSDVGEAFF.